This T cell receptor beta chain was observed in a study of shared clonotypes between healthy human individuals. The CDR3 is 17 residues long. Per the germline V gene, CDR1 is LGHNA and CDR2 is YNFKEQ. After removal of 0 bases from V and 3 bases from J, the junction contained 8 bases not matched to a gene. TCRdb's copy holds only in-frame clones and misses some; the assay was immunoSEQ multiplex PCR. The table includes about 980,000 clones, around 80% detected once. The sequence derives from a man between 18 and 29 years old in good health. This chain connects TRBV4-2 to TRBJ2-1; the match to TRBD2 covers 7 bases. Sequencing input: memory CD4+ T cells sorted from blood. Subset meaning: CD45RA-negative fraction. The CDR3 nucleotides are TGTGCCAGCAGCCAAGAGGTTTCGAGCGGGGACTACAATGAGCAGTTCTTC. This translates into CASSQEVSSGDYNEQFF.